This T cell receptor (beta chain) was sequenced for a study of T cell repertoires in cytomegalovirus infection. Background on the study: Matching HLA type and CMV infection were both indicated by public TCR beta signatures. Study-wide findings and caveats: Adding up the frequency of public TCR beta families identified people who carried CMV plus the relevant HLA. HLA-C-restricted CMV clonotypes gave the most frequent clonotype in two of eight donors.

Via MiXCR, TCRdb re-called the reads, giving one row per CDR3 protein. The profile shows some 400,000 distinct CDR3 sequences, about 33% of them singletons. This clonotype was observed many times. Its target is not known. The ends lost 4 bases at V and 10 bases at J; junction bases unmatched: 4. The CDR3 consists of 13 residues. Germline lookup yields CDR1 LNHDA and CDR2 SQIVND (reference sequence). The origin of this receptor is a human donor in good health (CMV status not recorded). Some clones in this sample may be carry-over from other donors' samples. Sequenced material: PBMCs. V is TRBV19 and J is TRBJ2-1; 10 bases map to TRBD1. The CDR3 here is CASSRTGGYEQFF. The CDR3, as DNA: TGTGCCAGTAGTAGGACAGGGGGTTACGAGCAGTTCTTC.